The clone carrying this T cell receptor (beta chain) has just one count. The data originate from a study of blood T cell repertoires in COVID-19. Profiled with immunoSEQ multiplex PCR; TCRdb holds only in-frame clones, not every one. The data hold around 100,000 clones, with 70% to 90% observed a single time. This CDR3 is 12 amino acids long. V shed 4 bases and J shed 5 bases, with 11 bases lying between them. CDR1 is SQVTM, CDR2 ANQGSEA, per germline. The genes are TRBV29-1 and TRBJ2-5; D not resolved. The TCR was taken from a man aged 45-65 years in a cohort sampled during active COVID-19. The sequenced sample was peripheral blood. In DNA, the CDR3 is TGCAGCGTTGGCATAAACGGGGAGACCCAGTACTTC. Amino acids: CSVGINGETQYF.